This T cell receptor (beta chain) was identified during a study of memory CD4+ T cells and cytomegalovirus serostatus. Across the whole study: Of the healthy Belgian adults, fewer than 10 were CMV seropositive and fewer than 30 seronegative. Regarding the study as a whole: Suggested: most of the CMV-linked TCR signature lies in CD4+ memory cells.

As regards this clone: Its target is not known.

Original data processing: Out-of-frame sequences were removed, leaving around 2,000,000 distinct TCRbeta sequences. Produced via immunoSEQ multiplex PCR; TCRdb's table is partial and in-frame only. V and J calls and clone size are given by that table; D and trimming were obtained from the DNA. The top ten hold over 0.35% of the sample, which has approximately 56,000 clones, about 81% seen once. Single viable CD3+CD4+CD8-CD45RO+ cells were sorted as the memory CD4+ T cells. Germline assignment: CDR1 SGHDT and CDR2 YYEEEE. There are 13 residues in the CDR3. J lost 9 bases, V lost 3 bases, and 2 bases had no gene match.

The sample consisted of memory CD4+ T cells from blood. The chain couples TRBV5-6 to TRBJ2-2, with TRBD1 matching over 10 bases. This clonotype was obtained from an adult in good health and CMV-seronegative. The DNA for the CDR3 is TGTGCCAGCAGCTGGGACAGGGGTCGGGAGCTGTTTTTT. Amino acid sequence: CASSWDRGRELFF.